This TCR beta chain was found in a study of blood T cell repertoires in COVID-19. As for the study in general: T cells, B-cell-depleted T cells, or PBMCs supplied cDNA or gDNA.

The data were produced by immunoSEQ multiplex PCR, yet TCRdb's version contains in-frame clones alone and is incomplete. The sample holds more than 95,000 clones; approximately 85% are singletons and the top ten take about 5%. Per the germline V gene, CDR1 is SGHDT and CDR2 is YYEEEE. The trim removed 4 bases at V and 16 bases at J, leaving 11 bases unmatched. The CDR3 has 13 residues. V usage is TRBV5-6 and J usage is TRBJ1-6, with 7 nucleotides matching TRBD1. The sequencing input was peripheral blood. This sequence originates from a man aged 60-69 years with acute or convalescent COVID-19. The DNA of the CDR3 is TGTGCCAGCAGCAGGACAGGTGGGGGGATACTCCACTTT. Amino acid sequence: CASSRTGGGILHF.